The clone carrying this TCR beta chain was seen only a few times. Patients between 18 and 65 years old had hyperthyroidism, newly diagnosed and lasting under 2 months. Patients were excluded because of uncontrolled infection, other autoimmune disease, pregnancy or lactation. This entry is derived from a study of T cells in Graves' hyperthyroidism and ophthalmopathy. Amplification of TCR beta CDR3 regions was performed using RNA transcripts as template. Using the HTBI primer set, a first-round RT-PCR was run on the TCR CDR3. Each CDR3 protein gets one entry after TCRdb re-called the multiplex PCR reads with MiXCR. The sample carries about 560,000 distinct CDR3 sequences, 15% to 20% recorded once. The CDR3 is 14 amino acids. V was clipped by 4 bases and J by 7 bases; unmatched bases: 9. Germline lookup yields CDR1 PRHDT and CDR2 FYEKMQ (reference sequence).

Sequences were obtained from blood. The V call is TRBV13, the J call TRBJ2-7, with 8 bases aligning to TRBD1. This receptor was taken from a woman aged 18 to 35 with Graves' hyperthyroidism. The CDR3 coding sequence is TGTGCCAGCAGCTCCGGACAGGGAGTGAGGGAGCAGTACTTC. It encodes CASSSGQGVREQYF.